This TCR beta chain was sequenced for a study of radiation and T cells in renal cell carcinoma. This CDR3 contains 16 residues. The germline gives CDR1 SGHTA, CDR2 FQGNSA. V was clipped by 1 base and J by 2 bases; unmatched bases: 7. The method was immunoSEQ multiplex PCR; TCRdb's version includes in-frame clones alone and lacks a portion of them. This table holds roughly 160,000 clones, 88% found once. The time point is: blood 4 weeks post-SBRT, at nephrectomy. The treatment here: 15 Gy SBRT to primary tumor, nephrectomy 4 weeks later. This TCR came from a woman aged 45-59 years with renal cell carcinoma. The chain links TRBV7-2 to TRBJ2-7, with 8 bases aligning to TRBD2. Sequencing used blood, obtained from a patient whose treatment included radiotherapy and nephrectomy. CDR3 sequence reads: CASSLEGSAGAYEQYF. The CDR3 region has the DNA TGTGCCAGCAGCTTAGAAGGATCAGCGGGGGCCTACGAGCAGTACTTC.